These 11 T cell receptor beta chains came from one sample sequenced in a study of blood T cell repertoires in COVID-19. Repertoires were generated with immunoSEQ multiplex PCR, while TCRdb's copy carries only in-frame clones and drops some. The repertoire has some 320,000 clones, around 92% of them found once; the top ten carry roughly 10%. Sequenced sample: peripheral blood. Receptors were obtained from a woman aged 25 to 45 with COVID-19, enrolled during active disease.

The gene calls are TRBV3-1 (or the pseudogene TRBV3-2) and TRBJ1-3, with TRBD1 matching 10 bases. The CDR3 has 16 amino acids. Germline V gives CDR1 LGHDT, CDR2 YNNKEL (reference sequence). Germline trimming cut 4 bases from V and 1 base from J; bases unmatched to any gene: 4. The CDR3 spells CASSLGTGASGNTIYF. The CDR3 DNA reads as TGTGCCAGCAGCCTGGGGACAGGGGCATCTGGAAACACCATATATTTT.

As regards this clone: Other DNA sequences within the sample encode an identical CDR3. The chain employs TRBV28 and TRBJ1-2; maybe TRBD1 (6 bases). The V end lost 3 bases, the J end lost 5 bases, and 10 bases lay between the germline ends. Looked up from germline, CDR1 is MDHEN and CDR2 is SYDVKM. This CDR3 region has 13 residues. The CDR3 sequence is CASSLGTQYGYTF. The CDR3 DNA sequence: TGTGCCAGCAGTTTGGGGACACAGTATGGCTACACCTTC.

Written as DNA, the CDR3 is TGCAGCGGCACAGGGGCGGACGAGACCCAGTACTTC. Amino acids: CSGTGADETQYF. The chain has TRBV29-1 and TRBJ2-5; TRBD1 agrees at 7 bases. The germline CDR1 and CDR2 sequences are SQVTM and ANQGSEA. Trimming at V came to 7 bases and at J to 5 bases, leaving 7 bases not matched to a gene. The CDR3 length is 12 residues.

The DNA of the CDR3 is TGTGCCAGTAGTATCTCTAGCGGGGGGTACAATGAGCAGTTCTTC. This encodes CASSISSGGYNEQFF. The chain employs TRBV19 and TRBJ2-1, with 11 bases fitting TRBD2. Looked up from germline, CDR1 is LNHDA and CDR2 is SQIVND (reference sequence). The CDR3 runs to 15 residues. The V gene end was trimmed by 3 bases and the J gene end by 4 bases; junction bases not matched to a gene: 2.

This clone occurred a few times. The chain is built from TRBV14 and TRBJ2-7; 13 nucleotides agree with TRBD2. Losses at the gene ends were 5 bases for V and 3 bases for J; bases not matched to a gene: 4. The CDR3 spans 15 residues. Looked up from germline, CDR1 is SGHDN and CDR2 is FVKESK. The chain's CDR3 is CASSWGLAGSYEQYF. CDR3 bases: TGTGCCAGCAGCTGGGGACTAGCGGGGAGCTACGAGCAGTACTTC.

V is TRBV5-6 and J is TRBJ1-3; no clear D gene. The V and J ends lost 4 bases and 1 base respectively, with 9 bases between them. The CDR3 consists of 14 residues. The germline V gene encodes CDR1 SGHDT and CDR2 YYEEEE. CDR3 amino acids: CASSPTPSGNTIYF. The CDR3 DNA reads TGTGCCAGCAGCCCAACACCGTCTGGAAACACCATATATTTT. Filled out from reference TRBV5-6 and TRBJ1-3, the complete variable domain reads DAGVTQSPTHLIKTRGQQVTLRCSPKSGHDTVSWYQQALGQGPQFIFQYYEEEERQRGNFPDRFSGHQFPNYSSELNVNALLLGDSALYLCASSPTPSGNTIYFGEGSWLTVV.

J is TRBJ2-1 and V is TRBV5-1; 10 nucleotides line up with TRBD2. Unmatched junction bases numbered 9, after V lost 2 bases and J lost 4 bases. The CDR3 sequence is 17 residues long. Germline V lookup: CDR1 SGHRS, CDR2 YFSETQ. The DNA for the CDR3 is TGCGCCAGCAGCTTCGGGCGTTGGACTAGCGGTTACAATGAGCAGTTCTTC. Translated: CASSFGRWTSGYNEQFF.

V and J are TRBV2 and TRBJ1-4, with 8 bases fitting TRBD1. This CDR3 spans 15 amino acids. Trimming at V came to 7 bases and at J to 4 bases, leaving 8 bases not matched to a gene. The germline CDR1 and CDR2 sequences are SNHLY and FYNNEI. The CDR3: CASKVLGQDNEKLFF. CDR3 DNA sequence: TGTGCCAGCAAGGTCTTGGGACAGGATAATGAAAAACTGTTTTTT.

CDR3 residues: CASRQGALQETQYF. CDR3 in DNA: TGTGCCAGCAGACAGGGGGCTCTTCAAGAGACCCAGTACTTC. The V and J genes are TRBV6-5 and TRBJ2-5; 9 bases match TRBD1. Germline assignment: CDR1 MNHEY and CDR2 SVGAGI. The J segment lost 2 bases and the V segment lost 6 bases, leaving 4 bases of the junction unmatched. The CDR3 length is 14 residues.

The rearrangement joins TRBV19 to TRBJ1-2, with 8 bases aligning to TRBD1. V was pared by 3 bases and J by 8 bases, with 11 bases of the junction left unmatched. The CDR3 loop spans 15 amino acids. Per the germline V gene, CDR1 is LNHDA and CDR2 is SQIVND (reference sequence). The CDR3 region has the DNA TGTGCCAGTAGTATCACCGGGACAGGCTCTATGGGCTACACCTTC. As protein: CASSITGTGSMGYTF. The variable domain in full, completed from reference TRBV19 and TRBJ1-2, reads DGGITQSPKYLFRKEGQNVTLSCEQNLNHDAMYWYRQDPGQGLRLIYYSQIVNDFQKGDIAEGYSVSREKKESFPLTVTSAQKNPTAFYLCASSITGTGSMGYTFGSGTRLTVV.

The chain couples TRBV3-1 (or the pseudogene TRBV3-2) to TRBJ1-1; D is uncertain. Germline CDR1 LGHDT, CDR2 YNNKEL (reference sequence). Trimming pared 3 bases from V and 3 bases from J, leaving 17 bases between. The CDR3 covers 16 residues. The CDR3 reads CASSHHPPGGDTEAFF. Written as DNA, the CDR3 is TGTGCCAGCAGCCACCATCCCCCCGGCGGTGACACTGAAGCTTTCTTT.